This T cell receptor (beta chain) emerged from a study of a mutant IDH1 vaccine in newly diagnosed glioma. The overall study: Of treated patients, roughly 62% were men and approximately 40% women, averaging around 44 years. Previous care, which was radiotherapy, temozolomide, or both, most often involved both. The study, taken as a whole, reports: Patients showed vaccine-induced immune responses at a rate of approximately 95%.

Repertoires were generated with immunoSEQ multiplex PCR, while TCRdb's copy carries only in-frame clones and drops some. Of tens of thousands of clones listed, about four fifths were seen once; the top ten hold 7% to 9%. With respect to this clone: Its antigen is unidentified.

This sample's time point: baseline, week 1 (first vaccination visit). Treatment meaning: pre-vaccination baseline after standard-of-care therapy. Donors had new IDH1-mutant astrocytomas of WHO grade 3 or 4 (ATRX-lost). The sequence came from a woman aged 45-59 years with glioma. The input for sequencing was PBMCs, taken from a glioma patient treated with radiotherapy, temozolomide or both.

CDR3 protein: CASSESGTGNTGELFF. CDR3 in DNA: TGCGCCAGCAGTGAGTCAGGGACAGGGAACACCGGGGAGCTGTTTTTT. The chain recombines TRBV10-1 with TRBJ2-2, with 8 bases aligning to TRBD1. Germline CDR1 WNHNN, CDR2 SYGVQD (reference sequence). This CDR3 has 16 residues. With 0 bases clipped from V and 1 base from J, the junction kept 1 base outside the gene matches.